Each of the 26 T cell receptor beta chains below was sequenced from the same sample in a study of tumor and adjacent non-tumor tissue in lung cancer. The template was RNA from unsorted bulk tissue. TCRbeta libraries were built with three rounds of nested PCR, modified from ARM-PCR. One entry per CDR3 protein results from TCRdb running MiXCR on the multiplex PCR reads. The repertoire holds over 110,000 distinct CDR3 sequences, with approximately 64% as singletons. The specimen sequenced was lung tumor tissue. All receptors derive from a man aged 60 to 69 with small cell lung cancer.

Regarding this clonotype: This is likely a read error, given that the CDR3 carries no conserved phenylalanine or tryptophan at its end. The DNA is left out, because the CDR3 cannot be placed on it with certainty; the CDR3 is given as TCRdb lists it. The chain has TRBV6-5 and TRBJ2-1. The germline V gene has CDR1 MNHEY and CDR2 SVGAGI. The CDR3 is 13 residues long, ends included. This CDR3 is CASSYSSWNEQLL.

This rearrangement joins TRBV5-1 to TRBJ2-6, with D possibly matching TRBD1 (5 bases). Deletions cut 0 bases from V and 0 bases from J, with 13 bases between. Germline V gene lookup returns CDR1 SGHRS and CDR2 YFSETQ. The CDR3 length is 18 residues. This CDR3 is CASSLGGVTASGANVLTF. CDR3 sequence (DNA): TGCGCCAGCAGCTTGGGGGGCGTGACAGCCTCTGGGGCCAACGTCCTGACTTTC.

Of note for this clonotype: The junction and the germline gene differ at one end; a read error may be behind it. The chain combines TRBV11-3 with TRBJ2-1; 15 nucleotides agree with TRBD2. This CDR3 region has 17 residues. Germline assignment: CDR1 SGHNT and CDR2 YENEEA. CDR3 residues: CASSSGLAGGPYNQQFF. The DNA of the CDR3 is TGTGCCAGCAGCTCGGGACTAGCGGGAGGCCCCTACAATCAGCAGTTCTTT.

As regards this clonotype: A read error may produce the germline difference seen at one junction end. The chain is built from TRBV11-2 and TRBJ2-7, with 8 bases lining up with TRBD2. The CDR3 extends over 12 amino acids. The germline gives CDR1 SGHAT, CDR2 FQNNGV. CDR3: CAGSAGGGEQYF. CDR3 DNA: TGTGCCGGCAGTGCCGGGGGGGGCGAGCAGTACTTC. The whole variable domain, filled in from reference TRBV11-2 and TRBJ2-7, reads EAGVAQSPRYKIIEKRQSVAFWCNPISGHATLYWYQQILGQGPKLLIQFQNNGVVDDSQLPKDRFSAERLKGVDSTLKIQPAKLEDSAVYLCAGSAGGGEQYFGPGTRLTVT.

The rearrangement links TRBV28 to TRBJ1-2; 9 bases fit TRBD1. This CDR3 region has 15 residues. V dropped 2 bases and J dropped 4; count of bases not matched to a gene: 5. Germline lookup yields CDR1 MDHEN and CDR2 SYDVKM. CDR3 sequence (DNA): TGTGCCAGCAGTTTAGGGGACAGGGCGACCTATGGCTACACCTTC. It encodes CASSLGDRATYGYTF.

The genes are TRBV11-2 and TRBJ2-3, with D possibly matching TRBD2 (5 bases). Germline assignment: CDR1 SGHAT and CDR2 FQNNGV. CDR3 length equals 14 residues. V lost 8 bases, J lost 4 bases, and 16 bases lay in between. The CDR3 nucleotides are TGTGCCAGCCACCGATTAGCGAGAGCAGATACGCAGTATTTT. As protein: CASHRLARADTQYF.

A word on this clonotype: This CDR3 fails to terminate in the conserved phenylalanine or tryptophan, so it likely reflects a read error. The chain recombines TRBV4-2 with TRBJ2-7; D is ambiguous. CDR1 LGHNA and CDR2 YNFKEQ come from the germline V gene. V lost 0 bases and J 4 bases, leaving 10 bases between the germline ends. This CDR3 region has 14 residues. The CDR3 sequence is CASSQDRVGYEQYL. The CDR3, as DNA: TGTGCCAGCAGCCAAGATCGGGTGGGATACGAGCAGTACTTG.

To note about this clonotype: A read error is likely, as this CDR3 ends without the conserved phenylalanine or tryptophan. The V gene is TRBV6-5, the J gene TRBJ2-7; no reliable D call. The CDR3 is 13 residues long. CDR1 MNHEY and CDR2 SVGAGI come from the germline V gene. Trimming removed 3 bases at V and 4 bases at J, with 10 bases between. DNA of the CDR3: TGTGCCAGCAGTTATGTCCCCGGTTACGAGCAGTACTCT. Translation gives CASSYVPGYEQYS.

The DNA of the CDR3 is TGTGCCAGCGGACTAGCGGGAGATGGCGGGCAGTACGTC. Its protein product is CASGLAGDGGQYV. The J gene is TRBJ2-7, the V gene TRBV2, with 13 bases aligning to TRBD2. The CDR3 totals 13 residues. Looked up from germline, CDR1 is SNHLY and CDR2 is FYNNEI. Losses at the gene ends were 8 bases for V and 9 bases for J; bases not matched to a gene: 7.

The V and J genes are TRBV28 and TRBJ1-1; no reliable D call. Looked up from germline, CDR1 is MDHEN and CDR2 is SYDVKM. The V and J ends lost 4 bases and 5 bases respectively, with 11 bases between them. The CDR3 is 13 amino acids. CDR3 loop: CASSSGSLTEAFF. The CDR3, as DNA: TGTGCCAGCAGTTCCGGTTCCCTGACTGAAGCTTTCTTT.

A note on this clonotype: One end of the junction varies from germline; a read error may be responsible. The chain uses TRBV11-2 and TRBJ2-3; D gene uncertain. CDR1 is SGHAT and CDR2 is FQNNGV in the germline V gene. The CDR3 spans 12 residues. The CDR3 is CASSITADTQYF. The CDR3 DNA follows: TGCGCCAGCAGCATAACAGCCGATACGCAGTATTTT.

Regarding this clonotype: One end of the junction varies from germline; a read error may be responsible. The chain employs TRBV20-1 and TRBJ2-1; TRBD1 might be the D (6 bases). CDR1 DFQATT and CDR2 SNEGSKA come from the germline V gene (reference sequence). This CDR3 is built from 12 residues. CDR3 sequence reads: CCARELQGEQLF. The CDR3 DNA sequence: TGCTGTGCTAGAGAGTTACAGGGCGAGCAGTTATTC.

Many counts were recorded for this clonotype. The J gene is TRBJ2-1, the V gene TRBV20-1; 10 positions match TRBD1. Germline V gene lookup returns CDR1 DFQATT and CDR2 SNEGSKA (reference sequence). This CDR3 is built from 14 residues. V lost 4 bases to trimming and J lost 7 bases; unmatched junction nucleotides: 7. CDR3 sequence reads: CSANRQGARNEQFF. The CDR3 DNA sequence: TGCAGTGCTAACAGACAGGGGGCAAGGAATGAGCAGTTCTTC.

About this clonotype itself: Relative to the germline gene, one junction end is altered; a read error may explain this. This sequence joins TRBV29-1 and TRBJ2-5; D is unclear. CDR1 is SQVTM and CDR2 is ANQGSEA in the germline V gene. This CDR3 is built from 14 residues. In DNA form, the CDR3 reads TGCAACGTTGAAGTCGGCAGTACCCAAGAGACTCACTACTTC. The encoded protein is CNVEVGSTQETHYF.

The chain has TRBV6-5 and TRBJ1-2; D is undetermined. The V gene's germline CDR1 is MNHEY and CDR2 SVGAGI. The CDR3 loop spans 14 amino acids. V was cut by 5 bases and J by 4 bases, with 14 bases left in between. The CDR3 reads CASSPTGPFYGYTF. CDR3 DNA: TGTGCCAGCAGTCCGACCGGGCCATTCTATGGCTACACCTTC.

A few counts support this clonotype. This sequence joins TRBV5-6 and TRBJ2-5; D not certain. The V end was cut by 4 bases, the J end by 1 base, with 8 bases between. Germline-derived CDR1 and CDR2 are SGHDT and YYEEEE. CDR3 length equals 13 residues. CDR3: CASSRWFQETQYF. CDR3 coding DNA: TGTGCCAGCAGCAGGTGGTTCCAAGAGACCCAGTACTTC.

Remarks on this clonotype: It may be a read error: a sequence one base away is much more abundant. J is TRBJ2-5 and V is TRBV20-1; D might be TRBD1 (6 bases). Germline lookup yields CDR1 DFQATT and CDR2 SNEGSKA (reference sequence). V was cut by 0 bases and J by 7 bases, with 21 bases left in between. The CDR3 loop spans 16 amino acids. The CDR3 here is CSARDNAAVVTGTQYF. CDR3 nucleotides: TGCAGTGCTAGAGATAATGCAGCAGTGGTGACAGGGACCCAGTACTTC.

The V gene is TRBV11-3, the J gene TRBJ2-7; TRBD1 agrees at 7 bases. The CDR3 is 15 residues long. J lost 4 bases, V lost 9 bases, and 15 bases had no gene match. In germline, CDR1 is SGHNT, CDR2 YENEEA. The CDR3 sequence is CASSTNRGLSYEQYF. As DNA, the CDR3 is TGTGCCAGTAGCACTAACAGGGGTCTGTCATACGAGCAGTACTTC. The variable domain in full, with the rest retrieved from reference TRBV11-3 and TRBJ2-7, is EAGVVQSPRYKIIEKKQPVAFWCNPISGHNTLYWYLQNLGQGPELLIRYENEEAVDDSQLPKDRFSAERLKGVDSTLKIQPAELGDSAVYLCASSTNRGLSYEQYFGPGTRLTVT.

This clonotype occurred many times. The rearrangement joins TRBV24-1 to TRBJ2-3; D unclear. The CDR3 length is 13 residues. The V gene's germline CDR1 is KGHDR and CDR2 SFDVKD. V lost 0 bases and J 4 bases, leaving 4 bases between the germline ends. This chain's CDR3 is CATSDLTADTQYF. The CDR3 DNA sequence: TGTGCCACCAGTGATTTGACAGCAGATACGCAGTATTTT.

About this clonotype: Sequence at one end of the junction differs from germline and may be a read error. The J gene is TRBJ2-2, the V gene TRBV6-5; D uncertain. Germline V gene lookup returns CDR1 MNHEY and CDR2 SVGAGI. This CDR3 has 15 residues. The CDR3 sequence is CASRGVSPNTGELFF. DNA of the CDR3: TGTGCCAGCCGCGGCGTGTCTCCGAACACCGGCGAGCTGTTTTTT.

Points on this clonotype: Germline is not matched at one junction end, which may reflect a read error. This chain connects TRBV11-2 to TRBJ2-3, with 7 bases that match TRBD2. Germline CDR1 reads SGHAT; CDR2 reads FQNNGV. The CDR3 is made up of 14 amino acids. This CDR3 is CDSSLAGGTDAQYF. In DNA form, the CDR3 reads TGTGACAGCAGCTTAGCGGGTGGAACAGATGCGCAGTATTTT.

Notes on this clonotype: A much larger clone differs from this one at a single base, so this may be a read error. The V gene is TRBV12-3 or TRBV12-4, the J gene TRBJ1-5; unclear D gene. Trimming stripped 5 bases from V and 7 bases from J, with 9 bases between. The CDR3 is 12 residues long. CDR3 nucleotide sequence: TGTGCCAGCAGTCCGTGTGGGCAGCCCCAGCATTTT. Translation: CASSPCGQPQHF.

There are many counts of this clonotype. The chain combines TRBV4-1 with TRBJ2-1; unclear D gene. V lost 5 bases to trimming and J lost 9 bases, with 8 bases between them. This CDR3 has 11 amino acids. Per germline, CDR1 MGHRA and CDR2 YSYEKL. Written as DNA, the CDR3 is TGCGCCAGCAGCGGCTTGGGTGAGCAGTTCTTC. It translates to CASSGLGEQFF.

Turning to this clonotype: A clone one base away is much larger, so this may be a read error. CDR3 bases: TGCAACGTTGTAGCGGGATTCTACGAGCAGTACTTC. Protein product: CNVVAGFYEQYF. The gene calls are TRBV29-1 and TRBJ2-7; 8 bases agree with TRBD2. The length of the CDR3 is 12 residues. From germline, CDR1 is SQVTM and CDR2 ANQGSEA.

The sample holds a few counts of this clonotype. The V and J genes are TRBV12-3 or TRBV12-4 and TRBJ1-1; no firm D call. The CDR3 sequence is 15 residues long. V lost 2 bases to trimming and J lost 6 bases, with 16 bases between them. The CDR3 nucleotides are TGTGCCAGCAGTTTATATCGGGCAGGTAACGCTGAAGCTTTCTTT. Translating it yields CASSLYRAGNAEAFF.

Turning to this clonotype: The CDR3 does not close with the conserved phenylalanine or tryptophan, likely indicating a read error. CDR3 sequence (DNA): TGCATCGTTAAGGGACAGGGGGACACTGAAGCTTTCCTT. Its protein is CIVKGQGDTEAFL. The chain carries TRBV29-1 and TRBJ1-1, with 11 bases matching TRBD1. The length of the CDR3 is 13 residues. Germline CDR1 reads SQVTM; CDR2 reads ANQGSEA.